Below, one TCR beta chain is given with its context. Its cognate antigen is unknown. These data belong to a study of cytomegalovirus exposure and HLA in healthy donors. Study-level background: As released early, the data held roughly 85 million unique TCRs from HLA-typed donors. Study-level points and caveats: The authors later found HLA-associated TCR beta chains more clonally expanded than equally common others. Reports indicate that TCR beta sequences accurately predicted the HLA-A and HLA-B alleles of most subjects. Generally TCR sequences proved uncommon, though certain public TCRs appeared in numerous donors.

Researchers ran the PCR with 60 Vbeta and 13 Jbeta primers. Clones were read by immunoSEQ multiplex PCR, and TCRdb kept only the in-frame ones, dropping some. The table gives 50,000 to 70,000 clones; the top ten clones make up approximately 4% of it. The TCR comes from a young woman in good health and CMV-seronegative. Specimen: PBMCs.

The CDR3 nucleotides read TGTGCCAGCAGCCAAGAACTACTAGCGGGGGTATCCGGGGAGCTGTTTTTT. Translated, it gives CASSQELLAGVSGELFF. The chain joins TRBV4-2 to TRBJ2-2, with 11 bases matching TRBD2. V shed 0 bases, J shed 6 bases, and the junction held 6 bases outside the gene matches. The CDR3 is 17 residues long. Per germline, CDR1 LGHNA and CDR2 YNFKEQ.